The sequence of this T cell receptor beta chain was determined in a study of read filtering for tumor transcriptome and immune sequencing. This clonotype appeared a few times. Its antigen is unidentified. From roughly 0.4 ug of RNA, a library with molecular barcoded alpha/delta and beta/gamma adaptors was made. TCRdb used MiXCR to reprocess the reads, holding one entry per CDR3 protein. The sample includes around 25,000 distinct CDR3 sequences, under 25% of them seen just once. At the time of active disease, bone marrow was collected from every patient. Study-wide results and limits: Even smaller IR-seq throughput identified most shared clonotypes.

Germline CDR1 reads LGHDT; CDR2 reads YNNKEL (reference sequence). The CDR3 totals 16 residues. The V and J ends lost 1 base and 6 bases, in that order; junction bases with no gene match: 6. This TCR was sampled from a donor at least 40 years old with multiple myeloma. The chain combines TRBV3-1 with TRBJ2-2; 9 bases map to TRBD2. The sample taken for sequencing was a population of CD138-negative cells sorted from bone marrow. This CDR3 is CASSQGRGGSAGELFF. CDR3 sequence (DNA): TGTGCCAGCAGCCAAGGGCGGGGGGGCTCGGCCGGGGAGCTGTTTTTT.